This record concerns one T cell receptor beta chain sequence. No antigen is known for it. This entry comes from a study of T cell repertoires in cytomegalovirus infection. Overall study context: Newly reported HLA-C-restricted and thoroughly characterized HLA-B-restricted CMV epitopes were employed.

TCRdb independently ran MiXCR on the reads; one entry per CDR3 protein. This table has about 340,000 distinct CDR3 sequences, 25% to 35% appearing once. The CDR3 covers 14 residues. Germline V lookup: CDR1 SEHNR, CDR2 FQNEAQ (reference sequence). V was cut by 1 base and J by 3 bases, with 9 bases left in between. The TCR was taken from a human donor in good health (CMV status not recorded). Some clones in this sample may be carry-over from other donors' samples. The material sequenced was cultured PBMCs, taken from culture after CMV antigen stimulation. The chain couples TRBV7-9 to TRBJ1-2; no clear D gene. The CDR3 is CASSLGEFDYGYTF. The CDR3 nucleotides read TGTGCCAGCAGCTTAGGGGAGTTCGACTATGGCTACACCTTC.